The rows below give T cell receptor beta chains drawn from one sample of a study of shared clonotypes between healthy human individuals. Assay: immunoSEQ multiplex PCR; the TCRdb copy retains only in-frame clones and omits some. The repertoire has about 1.1 million clones, about 80% of them found once; the top ten carry roughly 0.9%. Sequencing used memory CD4+ T cells from PBMCs. Receptors were obtained from a man aged 18 to 30 in good health. Some clones in this sample may be carry-over from other donors' samples. CDR3s include the opening cysteine and the closing phenylalanine or tryptophan. The order of the fields is CDR3 protein, CDR3 DNA, clone size, D gene, J gene, V gene. D genes are given only for firm matches. Clone size is not always given. Where it is, it says once, few, many or a class for expanded clones.

CDR3 protein: CASSVVNSHNEQFF
CDR3 DNA: TGTGCCAGCAGCGTAGTAAACTCACACAATGAGCAGTTCTTC
clone size: NA
D gene: NA
J gene: TRBJ2-1
V gene: TRBV9

CDR3 protein: CASSSPGRGRDTEAFF
CDR3 DNA: TGTGCCAGCAGCTCTCCCGGGAGGGGACGGGACACTGAAGCTTTCTTT
clone size: NA
D gene: NA
J gene: TRBJ1-1
V gene: TRBV5-4

CDR3 protein: CASSLGDTYGYTF
CDR3 DNA: TGTGCCAGCAGCTTAGGGGACACTTATGGCTACACCTTC
clone size: once
D gene: NA
J gene: TRBJ1-2
V gene: TRBV7-2

CDR3 protein: CASSEGRRDTEAFF
CDR3 DNA: TGTGCCAGCAGTGAGGGACGGCGGGACACTGAAGCTTTCTTT
clone size: NA
D gene: NA
J gene: TRBJ1-1
V gene: TRBV25-1

CDR3 protein: CASSPPETGTRYTF
CDR3 DNA: TGTGCCAGCTCACCACCGGAGACAGGGACACGCTACACCTTC
clone size: NA
D gene: TRBD1
J gene: TRBJ1-2
V gene: TRBV18

CDR3 protein: CSVKGQLSDTQYF
CDR3 DNA: TGCAGCGTTAAGGGACAATTATCCGATACGCAGTATTTT
clone size: NA
D gene: NA
J gene: TRBJ2-3
V gene: TRBV29-1

CDR3 protein: CASSTRGTSTYNEQFF
CDR3 DNA: TGCGCCAGCAGCACGCGCGGGACGAGCACGTACAATGAGCAGTTCTTC
clone size: NA
D gene: NA
J gene: TRBJ2-1
V gene: TRBV5-1

CDR3 protein: CASRLPGVSTGELFF
CDR3 DNA: TGTGCCAGCCGCCTACCAGGGGTTAGCACCGGGGAGCTGTTTTTT
clone size: NA
D gene: NA
J gene: TRBJ2-2
V gene: TRBV6-5

CDR3 protein: CATYTGRTGDHSGGYTF
CDR3 DNA: TGTGCCACCTATACTGGGCGGACAGGGGATCATTCGGGTGGCTACACCTTC
clone size: once
D gene: TRBD1
J gene: TRBJ1-2
V gene: TRBV5-7

CDR3 protein: CASSRPSREQYF
CDR3 DNA: TGTGCCAGCTCACGTCCGTCTCGGGAGCAGTACTTC
clone size: NA
D gene: NA
J gene: TRBJ2-7
V gene: TRBV18

CDR3 protein: CASSPPRQGAGNEQFF
CDR3 DNA: TGTGCCAGCAGCCCACCGAGACAGGGGGCTGGAAATGAGCAGTTCTTC
clone size: NA
D gene: TRBD1
J gene: TRBJ2-1
V gene: TRBV5-4

CDR3 protein: CASSPPSTSTRTDTQYF
CDR3 DNA: TGTGCCAGCTCACCACCCTCCACCTCTACCCGCACAGATACGCAGTATTTT
clone size: NA
D gene: NA
J gene: TRBJ2-3
V gene: TRBV18

CDR3 protein: CSVGCQRESSGELFF
CDR3 DNA: TGCAGCGTTGGTTGCCAGCGGGAGAGCTCCGGGGAGCTGTTTTTT
clone size: NA
D gene: TRBD2
J gene: TRBJ2-2
V gene: TRBV29-1

CDR3 protein: CASSLLAGGAYNEQFF
CDR3 DNA: TGCGCCAGCAGCCTACTAGCGGGAGGTGCCTACAATGAGCAGTTCTTC
clone size: NA
D gene: TRBD2
J gene: TRBJ2-1
V gene: TRBV5-1

CDR3 protein: CASSLGVGNSYNEQFF
CDR3 DNA: TGTGCCAGCAGCCTGGGGGTGGGAAACTCCTACAATGAGCAGTTCTTC
clone size: NA
D gene: NA
J gene: TRBJ2-1
V gene: TRBV7-3

CDR3 protein: CATSQGVYGYTF
CDR3 DNA: TGTGCCACCTCCCAAGGGGTCTATGGCTACACCTTC
clone size: NA
D gene: NA
J gene: TRBJ1-2
V gene: TRBV19

CDR3 protein: CASSPDRNEQFF
CDR3 DNA: TGTGCCAGCAGCCCCGACCGGAATGAGCAGTTCTTC
clone size: NA
D gene: NA
J gene: TRBJ2-1
V gene: TRBV7-3

CDR3 protein: CASRRAGLREKLFF
CDR3 DNA: TGTGCCAGCAGACGCGCGGGACTTAGAGAAAAACTGTTTTTT
clone size: many
D gene: NA
J gene: TRBJ1-4
V gene: TRBV27

CDR3 protein: CASSGQGNEQFF
CDR3 DNA: TGTGCCAGCAGTGGACAGGGGAATGAGCAGTTCTTC
clone size: few
D gene: TRBD1
J gene: TRBJ2-1
V gene: TRBV6-4

CDR3 protein: CASSGPHSGRASPWFYEQYF
CDR3 DNA: TGTGCCAGCAGTGGCCCTCATAGCGGGAGGGCTAGTCCCTGGTTCTACGAGCAGTACTTC
clone size: NA
D gene: TRBD2
J gene: TRBJ2-7
V gene: TRBV6-1

CDR3 protein: CASSSQMRGRRSGNTIYF
CDR3 DNA: TGCGCCAGCAGCTCCCAAATGCGGGGGCGTCGATCTGGAAACACCATATATTTT
clone size: once
D gene: NA
J gene: TRBJ1-3
V gene: TRBV5-1

CDR3 protein: CASSLGTRSGEQFF
CDR3 DNA: TGTGCCAGCAGCTTGGGGACTAGATCCGGTGAGCAGTTCTTC
clone size: NA
D gene: TRBD2
J gene: TRBJ2-1
V gene: TRBV5-4

CDR3 protein: CASSIDEVQPQHF
CDR3 DNA: TGTGCCAGTAGTATAGATGAAGTCCAGCCCCAGCATTTT
clone size: NA
D gene: NA
J gene: TRBJ1-5
V gene: TRBV19

CDR3 protein: CAISGMGGTEAFF
CDR3 DNA: TGTGCCATCAGTGGTATGGGGGGTACTGAAGCTTTCTTT
clone size: NA
D gene: NA
J gene: TRBJ1-1
V gene: TRBV10-3

CDR3 protein: CAWSETGVVGYTF
CDR3 DNA: TGTGCCTGGAGTGAAACAGGGGTCGTTGGCTACACCTTC
clone size: NA
D gene: TRBD1
J gene: TRBJ1-2
V gene: TRBV30

CDR3 protein: CASSPPGVDTGELFF
CDR3 DNA: TGTGCCAGCAGCCCCCCGGGAGTGGACACCGGGGAGCTGTTTTTT
clone size: NA
D gene: NA
J gene: TRBJ2-2
V gene: TRBV9

CDR3 protein: CASTEGAGVSSYEQYF
CDR3 DNA: TGTGCCAGTACCGAAGGAGCAGGGGTGAGCTCCTACGAGCAGTACTTC
clone size: few
D gene: NA
J gene: TRBJ2-7
V gene: TRBV19

CDR3 protein: CASSLGTSGRAREQFF
CDR3 DNA: TGTGCCAGCAGCCTCGGGACTAGCGGGAGGGCAAGGGAGCAGTTCTTC
clone size: NA
D gene: TRBD2
J gene: TRBJ2-1
V gene: TRBV5-6

CDR3 protein: CASSLEGLGNEQFF
CDR3 DNA: TGCGCCAGCAGCTTGGAAGGGTTGGGCAATGAGCAGTTCTTC
clone size: NA
D gene: NA
J gene: TRBJ2-1
V gene: TRBV5-1

CDR3 protein: CASSSGQKYNEQFF
CDR3 DNA: TGTGCCAGTAGTTCGGGACAGAAATACAATGAGCAGTTCTTC
clone size: NA
D gene: TRBD1
J gene: TRBJ2-1
V gene: TRBV19

CDR3 protein: CASSVAWTGDTEAFF
CDR3 DNA: TGTGCCAGCAGCGTAGCTTGGACAGGGGACACTGAAGCTTTCTTT
clone size: NA
D gene: TRBD1
J gene: TRBJ1-1
V gene: TRBV9